Following are 15 T cell receptor beta chains from one sample sequenced in a study of vaccination and CD4 T cells after COVID-19 (dated 2022 in TCRdb). The treatment or condition label, as the study defines it: roughly ten-day PBMC culture with coronavirus spike peptide pools or control peptides (ViraFEST assay). Antigens for these TCRs are unknown. Libraries were made using PCR. Sequencing was carried out with an Illumina iSeq 100. At the Johns Hopkins FTIC core, DNA from the cultured CD4+ T cells underwent TCR sequencing with the Oncomine TCR Beta short-read assay. The public reads were reprocessed in TCRdb via fastp at Q25 and MiXCR, keeping in-frame beta chains. Entries that share a CDR3 protein sequence are merged under the most common genes and DNA. The sample data list 17,000 or so distinct CDR3 sequences, and around 52% of these were observed just once. The top ten hold more than 6.5% of the sample.

Sequenced sample: CD4+ T cells from blood, cultured in vitro. The receptors shown here come from a human donor who had recovered from COVID-19.

V gene TRBV20-1 combines with J gene TRBJ2-3; D is perhaps TRBD2 (7 bases). Germline lookup yields CDR1 DFQATT and CDR2 SNEGSKA (reference sequence). Trimming removed 5 bases from V and 7 bases from J, with 22 bases in between. The CDR3 covers 15 residues. The CDR3 sequence is CSAPSSGGGLNTQYF. As DNA, the CDR3 is TGCAGTGCTCCGTCCTCGGGGGGCGGACTAAATACGCAGTATTTT.

The chain has TRBV5-1 and TRBJ2-7; D might be TRBD2 (6 bases). Germline V CDR1 and CDR2: SGHRS, YFSETQ. The V end was cut by 7 bases, the J end by 4 bases, with 18 bases between. CDR3 length equals 14 residues. The CDR3 here is CASRREAGSYEQYF. The CDR3 region has the DNA TGCGCCAGCCGTAGGGAGGCGGGAAGTTACGAGCAGTACTTC.

The V and J genes are TRBV5-1 and TRBJ2-5, with TRBD2 as a possible D gene (6 bases). Germline V gene sequence: CDR1 SGHRS, CDR2 YFSETQ. The CDR3 contains 15 residues. V was trimmed by 1 base and J by 5 bases, leaving 15 bases between them. CDR3 DNA: TGCGCCAGCAGCTTGACGAGACTAGACGGGGAGACCCAGTACTTC. It encodes CASSLTRLDGETQYF.

This clonotype has just a few counts. The rearrangement uses TRBV11-2 and TRBJ1-1; TRBD1 matches 11 bases. From germline, CDR1 is SGHAT and CDR2 FQNNGV. The CDR3 contains 14 residues. Germline trimming cut 0 bases from V and 8 bases from J; bases unmatched to any gene: 2. The CDR3 region has the DNA TGTGCCAGCAGCTTAGATTGGACAGGGGGCGAAGCTTTCTTT. It is translated as CASSLDWTGGEAFF.

The chain carries TRBV5-1 and TRBJ2-1; 9 bases map to TRBD1. The CDR3 extends over 14 amino acids. V was pared by 5 bases and J by 4 bases, with 4 bases of the junction left unmatched. The germline V gene has CDR1 SGHRS and CDR2 YFSETQ. CDR3 loop: CASRPGQGYNEQFF. Here the CDR3 DNA reads TGCGCCAGCAGACCGGGACAGGGTTACAATGAGCAGTTCTTC.

The DNA for the CDR3 is TGTGCCAGCAGCTCGCCCTCTACACGGGACTCTGGAAACACCATATATTTT. Protein: CASSSPSTRDSGNTIYF. The chain employs TRBV7-2 and TRBJ1-3; D gene unclear. The CDR3 sequence is 17 residues long. CDR1 is SGHTA, CDR2 FQGNSA, per germline. Between the trimmed V and J ends, which lost 4 bases and 0 bases, there was a span of 16 bases.

The V call is TRBV7-2, the J call TRBJ2-5; TRBD1 agrees at 11 bases. The V segment lost 1 base and the J segment 5 bases; nucleotides outside the gene matches: 9. The CDR3 length is 17 residues. CDR1 and CDR2 from the germline V gene are SGHTA and FQGNSA. The CDR3 sequence: CASSLVAGQGAGETQYF. As DNA, the CDR3 is TGTGCCAGCAGCTTAGTTGCAGGACAGGGGGCCGGGGAGACCCAGTACTTC.

This clonotype came up a few times. The chain links TRBV20-1 to TRBJ2-5; D uncertain. Germline V CDR1 and CDR2: DFQATT, SNEGSKA (reference sequence). Trimming took off 4 bases at V and 1 base at J, with 7 bases between the two ends. The CDR3 extends over 12 amino acids. CDR3 nucleotide sequence: TGCAGTGCTAAAATTGTCCAAGAGACCCAGTACTTC. It is translated as CSAKIVQETQYF.

This clonotype was detected a few times. The rearrangement uses TRBV28 and TRBJ2-1; maybe TRBD2 (5 bases). The ends were cut back, 6 bases at V and 2 bases at J, with 17 bases in the middle. CDR3 length: 16 residues. Germline lookup yields CDR1 MDHEN and CDR2 SYDVKM. The DNA of the CDR3 is TGTGCCAGCAGCCCCTCCTCTGCGGGTGCCTACAATGAGCAGTTCTTC. It is translated as CASSPSSAGAYNEQFF.

The V gene is TRBV18, the J gene TRBJ1-5; D is undetermined. Germline assignment: CDR1 KGHSH and CDR2 LQKENI. Trimming took off 2 bases at V and 3 bases at J, with 14 bases between the two ends. The CDR3 totals 16 residues. CDR3 region: CASSPRRETINQPQHF. CDR3 nucleotide sequence: TGTGCCAGCTCACCAAGAAGGGAGACGATCAATCAGCCCCAGCATTTT.

The count of this clonotype is one. V and J are TRBV11-1 and TRBJ2-1; D might be TRBD2 (5 bases). The germline gives CDR1 SGHAT, CDR2 FQDESV (reference sequence). With 3 bases removed from V and 9 bases from J, the gap between germline ends came to 12 bases. The CDR3 sequence is 13 residues long. The CDR3 spells CASSLGAAPEQFF. In DNA, the CDR3 is TGTGCCAGCAGCTTGGGAGCGGCCCCTGAGCAGTTCTTC.

The rearrangement links TRBV2 to TRBJ1-3; TRBD1 matches 10 bases. Germline V CDR1 and CDR2: SNHLY, FYNNEI. This CDR3 has 14 amino acids. V lost 6 bases to trimming and J lost 4 bases; unmatched junction nucleotides: 3. Here the CDR3 DNA reads TGTGCCAGCAGGTCGGGACAGGGGGGAAACACCATATATTTT. It codes for CASRSGQGGNTIYF.

The sample holds a few counts of this clonotype. The J gene is TRBJ2-7, the V gene TRBV14; D might be TRBD2 (5 bases). The CDR3 has 16 residues. V lost 3 bases to trimming and J lost 1 base, with 16 bases between them. Germline loops: CDR1 SGHDN, CDR2 FVKESK. CDR3 in DNA: TGTGCCAGCAGCCAGCTGGGAACTGGCGGGTCCTACGAGCAGTACTTC. This translates into CASSQLGTGGSYEQYF.

This chain links TRBV6-5 with TRBJ2-1; D ambiguous. The CDR3 is 11 amino acids. V was shortened by 2 bases and J by 9 bases, with 5 bases between the two germline ends. The germline gives CDR1 MNHEY, CDR2 SVGAGI. CDR3 bases: TGTGCCAGCAGTTACCAAACTGAGCAGTTCTTC. Protein sequence: CASSYQTEQFF.

The chain joins TRBV20-1 to TRBJ2-3; 7 nucleotides line up with TRBD2. This CDR3 contains 14 residues. Per germline, CDR1 DFQATT and CDR2 SNEGSKA (reference sequence). The V and J ends lost 0 bases and 6 bases, in that order; junction bases with no gene match: 6. CDR3 nucleotides: TGCAGTGCTAGAGACGTAACACTAGCGGATACGCAGTATTTT. As protein: CSARDVTLADTQYF.